Listed here are 20 T cell receptor beta chains from one sample, sequenced in a study of blood T cell repertoires in COVID-19. Method: immunoSEQ multiplex PCR; TCRdb's copy keeps in-frame clones and lacks some. The sample yields a few hundred thousand clones, around 90% seen once. Sequenced: PBMCs or T cells enriched from blood (not recorded which). The receptors derive from a human donor in a cohort exposed to, infected with or recovered from COVID-19 (not recorded which). The donor label of this sample is uncertain.

This sequence joins TRBV7-2 and TRBJ2-1; 12 positions agree with TRBD2. The V and J ends lost 1 base and 4 bases, in that order; junction bases with no gene match: 11. CDR1 is SGHTA and CDR2 is FQGNSA in the germline V gene. The CDR3 is 19 amino acids. The CDR3 is CASSLEVLAGGHGYNEQFF. The CDR3 coding sequence is TGTGCCAGCAGCTTAGAAGTACTAGCGGGGGGCCATGGGTACAATGAGCAGTTCTTC.

V and J are TRBV27 and TRBJ1-5; no firm D call. There are 13 residues in the CDR3. V dropped 8 bases and J dropped 1 base, with 9 bases sitting between them. Germline lookup yields CDR1 MNHEY and CDR2 SMNVEV (reference sequence). The CDR3 DNA reads TGTGCCAGCCAATGGCGGAGCAATCAGCCCCAGCATTTT. This encodes CASQWRSNQPQHF.

The rearrangement links TRBV30 to TRBJ2-1, with D hard to call. V lost 6 bases, J lost 9 bases, and 12 bases lay in between. The CDR3 spans 11 residues. The germline CDR1 and CDR2 sequences are GTSNPN and SVGIG (reference sequence). CDR3 region: CACQSSLEQFF. CDR3 DNA sequence: TGTGCCTGTCAATCAAGCCTTGAGCAGTTCTTC.

This clone was recorded only once. This chain joins TRBV7-8 and TRBJ1-2, with unresolved D. Germline loops: CDR1 SGHVS, CDR2 FQNEAQ. The CDR3 is 13 residues long. V lost 3 bases, J lost 8 bases, and 13 bases lay in between. The CDR3 bases are TGTGCCAGCAGCTTGAGAGGGAATCGAGGCTACACCTTC. Amino acids: CASSLRGNRGYTF.

The chain combines TRBV19 with TRBJ2-7, with TRBD1 matching 8 bases. This CDR3 has 14 amino acids. Per germline, CDR1 LNHDA and CDR2 SQIVND (reference sequence). V lost 1 base, J lost 5 bases, and 4 bases stayed unmatched. CDR3 nucleotides: TGTGCCAGTAGTATAGTCGGACAGGGCCACGAGCAGTACTTC. Translation gives CASSIVGQGHEQYF.

The genes are TRBV13 and TRBJ1-2; possibly TRBD1 for D (5 bases). V was clipped by 5 bases and J by 6 bases, with 13 bases between them. This CDR3 contains 13 residues. Germline V gene data show CDR1 as PRHDT and CDR2 as FYEKMQ (reference sequence). CDR3 in amino acids: CASSPPGGDGYTF. In nucleotides, the CDR3 is TGTGCCAGCAGCCCTCCGGGGGGGGATGGCTACACCTTC. The whole variable domain, remainder taken from reference TRBV13 and TRBJ1-2, is AAGVIQSPRHLIKEKRETATLKCYPIPRHDTVYWYQQGPGQDPQFLISFYEKMQSDKGSIPDRFSAQQFSDYHSELNMSSLELGDSALYFCASSPPGGDGYTFGSGTRLTVV.

V and J are TRBV10-3 and TRBJ1-1, with D hard to call. Germline-derived CDR1 and CDR2 are ENHRY and SYGVKD. V was trimmed by 11 bases and J by 4 bases, leaving 17 bases between them. This CDR3 is built from 13 residues. The CDR3 sequence is CAARRERGTEAFF. The CDR3 nucleotides read TGTGCCGCCCGAAGGGAACGGGGCACTGAAGCTTTCTTT.

This sequence joins TRBV27 and TRBJ2-7; 11 bases align to TRBD2. This CDR3 comprises 15 residues. Germline V CDR1 and CDR2: MNHEY, SMNVEV (reference sequence). The V segment lost 5 bases and the J segment 6 bases; nucleotides outside the gene matches: 9. The CDR3 region has the DNA TGTGCCAGCAGTCCCCTGACTAGCGGGGTTGGCGAGCAGTACTTC. Its protein product is CASSPLTSGVGEQYF.

This clone was seen a handful of times. J is TRBJ1-2 and V is TRBV2; TRBD1 matches at 8 bases. The junction had 6 bases not matched to a gene; V was cut back by 5 bases and J by 7 bases. The CDR3 runs to 13 residues. CDR1 SNHLY and CDR2 FYNNEI come from the germline V gene. CDR3 sequence: CASSSDRGGGYTF. The CDR3 nucleotides are TGTGCCAGCAGTTCCGACAGGGGTGGTGGCTACACCTTC.

This chain connects TRBV19 to TRBJ2-7, with D possibly TRBD1 on 6 matching bases. The V and J ends lost 3 bases and 3 bases respectively, with 18 bases between them. Per germline, CDR1 LNHDA and CDR2 SQIVND (reference sequence). The CDR3 loop spans 16 amino acids. CDR3 in amino acids: CASSIYSQGPRYEQYF. In DNA form, the CDR3 reads TGTGCCAGTAGTATTTACTCTCAGGGGCCTCGCTACGAGCAGTACTTC.

The V and J genes are TRBV7-2 and TRBJ1-2; 10 bases fit TRBD1. Germline CDR1 is SGHTA and CDR2 is FQGNSA. V lost 5 bases, J lost 2 bases, and 5 bases stayed unmatched. The CDR3 contains 15 residues. CDR3 amino acids: CASSQDRGQNYGYTF. The DNA of the CDR3 is TGTGCCAGCAGCCAAGACAGGGGGCAGAACTATGGCTACACCTTC.

The chain has TRBV5-1 and TRBJ2-7; 7 bases are shared with TRBD1. This CDR3 region has 14 residues. CDR1 and CDR2 from the germline V gene are SGHRS and YFSETQ. V gave up 5 bases and J gave up 2 bases; unmatched junction bases: 7. CDR3 sequence: CASSDRVGAYEQYF. In nucleotides, the CDR3 is TGCGCCAGCAGTGACAGGGTAGGGGCCTACGAGCAGTACTTC.

This clone was seen a single time. V and J are TRBV2 and TRBJ1-5; 7 bases are shared with TRBD1. CDR1 SNHLY and CDR2 FYNNEI come from the germline V gene. CDR3 length equals 16 residues. V shed 5 bases, J shed 7 bases, and the junction held 14 bases outside the gene matches. CDR3 sequence: CASSSQGTEAGQPQHF. The CDR3 coding sequence is TGTGCCAGCAGTTCACAGGGGACTGAGGCGGGACAGCCCCAGCATTTT.

The rearrangement joins TRBV6-5 to TRBJ1-1; weak D call: TRBD1 (5 bases). V was shortened by 7 bases and J by 5 bases, with 17 bases between the two germline ends. Germline CDR1 is MNHEY and CDR2 is SVGAGI. The CDR3 consists of 14 residues. The CDR3 sequence is CASTGAGVVTEAFF. The CDR3 region has the DNA TGTGCCAGCACCGGGGCGGGGGTCGTGACTGAAGCTTTCTTT.

A remark on this clone: Its ends do not fully match the called genes, so a read error is possible. The chain employs TRBV11-2 and TRBJ1-5; D might be TRBD1 (6 bases). The V gene's germline CDR1 is SGHAT and CDR2 FQNNGV. The CDR3 has 13 amino acids. DNA for the CDR3: TGTGCCAGCAGCTTTGGGGGCAATCAGCCCCAACATTTT. Translated: CASSFGGNQPQHF.

The CDR3 DNA sequence: TGCGCCAGCAGCCAGAGGGTATCTAGCGGGAGCTACAATGAGCAGTTCTTC. Amino acid sequence: CASSQRVSSGSYNEQFF. This chain links TRBV4-1 with TRBJ2-1; TRBD2 matches at 10 bases. The germline V gene encodes CDR1 MGHRA and CDR2 YSYEKL. V dropped 3 bases and J dropped 3; count of bases not matched to a gene: 8. The CDR3 runs to 17 residues.

The V and J genes are TRBV6-5 and TRBJ1-5; no reliable D call. The CDR3 is 13 residues long. Trimming left V 4 bases short and J 7 bases short, with 11 bases between. Germline CDR1 and CDR2: MNHEY and SVGAGI. CDR3 nucleotides: TGTGCCAGCAGTTTTGGAGGGTACCAGCCCCAGCATTTT. Protein: CASSFGGYQPQHF.

The chain joins TRBV28 to TRBJ2-7, with 7 positions matching TRBD1. The CDR3 consists of 13 residues. CDR1 MDHEN and CDR2 SYDVKM come from the germline V gene. The trim removed 6 bases at V and 2 bases at J, leaving 4 bases unmatched. The CDR3 nucleotides are TGTGCCAGCAGACAGGGGCGAACCTACGAGCAGTACTTC. Translation: CASRQGRTYEQYF.

This chain connects TRBV12-5 to TRBJ1-4; 7 bases map to TRBD1. Trimming removed 0 bases from V and 4 bases from J; junction bases left unmatched: 2. The germline V gene encodes CDR1 LGHNT and CDR2 FRNRAP. This CDR3 has 15 residues. The CDR3 DNA is TGTGCTAGTGGTTTGGTAGGGGGCTATAATGAAAAACTGTTTTTT. It translates to CASGLVGGYNEKLFF.

The chain couples TRBV11-2 to TRBJ1-2; 9 nucleotides align to TRBD1. Germline CDR1 and CDR2: SGHAT and FQNNGV. The CDR3 contains 15 residues. Trimming cost V 0 bases and J 4 bases; bases outside gene matches: 3. DNA of the CDR3: TGTGCCAGCAGCTTAGATGAGACAGGGGGCTATGGCTACACCTTC. Protein: CASSLDETGGYGYTF. Full variable domain (missing parts from reference TRBV11-2 and TRBJ1-2): EAGVAQSPRYKIIEKRQSVAFWCNPISGHATLYWYQQILGQGPKLLIQFQNNGVVDDSQLPKDRFSAERLKGVDSTLKIQPAKLEDSAVYLCASSLDETGGYGYTFGSGTRLTVV.